These T cell receptor beta chains were read from a single sample in a study of CD8+CD57+ T cells in acquired aplastic anemia. TCRdb ran MiXCR on the reads and lists one entry per CDR3 protein. Among about 290,000 distinct CDR3 sequences listed, 56% were seen once. Sequencing input: sorted CD4+, CD8+, or CD8+CD57+ T cells (not recorded which) from PBMCs. The receptors were gathered from a human donor with aplastic anemia. Each CDR3 is given with its conserved first and last residue. A D gene is named only where the DNA matches it firmly. Part of the rows lack a size; the others show once, few, many or a class for expanded clones.

>many|TRBJ2-7|TRBV6-5|TRBD1
CASRWDRGTYEQYF
TGTGCCAGCAGGTGGGACAGGGGGACCTACGAGCAGTACTTC
>.|TRBJ1-6|TRBV20-1|.
CSARVPSAGPGYNSPLHF
TGCAGTGCTAGAGTTCCATCGGCTGGACCGGGTTATAATTCACCCCTCCACTTT
>.|TRBJ1-2|TRBV20-1|.
CSAKRSSSVGYTF
TGCAGTGCAAAGAGGTCGTCGTCGGTGGGCTACACCTTC
>.|TRBJ1-5|TRBV11-3|.
CASSLGPGGQPQHF
TGTGCCAGCAGCTTAGGCCCGGGCGGACAGCCCCAGCATTTT
>.|TRBJ2-3|TRBV7-6|TRBD1
CASSRDRETDTQYF
TGTGCCAGCAGCCGCGACAGGGAAACAGATACGCAGTATTTT
>.|TRBJ2-1|TRBV2|TRBD2
CASRGESGILEQFF
TGTGCCAGTAGGGGTGAAAGCGGGATATTAGAGCAGTTCTTC
>few|TRBJ1-4|TRBV6-5|.
CASSFIRGNEKLFF
TGTGCCAGCAGTTTTATAAGGGGGAATGAAAAACTGTTTTTT
>once|TRBJ1-1|TRBV19|.
CASKDLIEAFF
TGTGCCAGTAAGGACCTCATTGAAGCTTTCTTT
>few|TRBJ1-6|TRBV7-9|.
CASSLGRNSPLHF
TGTGCCAGCAGCTTAGGGCGGAATTCACCCCTCCACTTT
>many|TRBJ2-3|TRBV20-1|TRBD1
CSAREMGQPTDTQYF
TGCAGTGCTAGAGAAATGGGACAGCCCACAGATACGCAGTATTTT